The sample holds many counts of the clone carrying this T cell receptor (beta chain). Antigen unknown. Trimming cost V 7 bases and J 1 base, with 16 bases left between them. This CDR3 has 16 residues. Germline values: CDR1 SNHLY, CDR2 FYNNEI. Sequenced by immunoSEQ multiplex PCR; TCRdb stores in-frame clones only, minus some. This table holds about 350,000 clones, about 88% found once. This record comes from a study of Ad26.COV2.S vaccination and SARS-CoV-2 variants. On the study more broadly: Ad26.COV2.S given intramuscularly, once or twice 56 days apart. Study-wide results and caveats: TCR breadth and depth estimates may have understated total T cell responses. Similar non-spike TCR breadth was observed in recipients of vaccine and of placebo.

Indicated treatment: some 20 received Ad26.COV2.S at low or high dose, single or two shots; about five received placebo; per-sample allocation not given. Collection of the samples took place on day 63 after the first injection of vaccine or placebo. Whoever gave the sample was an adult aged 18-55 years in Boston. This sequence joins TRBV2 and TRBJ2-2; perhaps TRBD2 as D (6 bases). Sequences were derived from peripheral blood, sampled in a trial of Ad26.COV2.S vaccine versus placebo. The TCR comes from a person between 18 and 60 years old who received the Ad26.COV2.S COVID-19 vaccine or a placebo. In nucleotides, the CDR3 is TGTGCCAGCATGAGGCGCGGGGCCAAGAACACCGGGGAGCTGTTTTTT. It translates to CASMRRGAKNTGELFF.